This T cell receptor (beta chain) is from a study of shared clonotypes between healthy human individuals. At deep level, the assay was performed. Only in-frame clones appear in the TCRdb table, and some are missing; sequencing was by immunoSEQ multiplex PCR. The sample has 150,000 to 200,000 clones, approximately 60% seen once. This CDR3 is 12 amino acids long. Germline-derived CDR1 and CDR2 are MDHEN and SYDVKM. Deletions cut 5 bases from V and 5 bases from J, with 9 bases between. The rearrangement links TRBV28 to TRBJ2-5; D may correspond to TRBD1 or TRBD2 (6 bases each). The sequence was collected from a man under 40 in good health. The sequencing sample was made of memory CD4+ T cells sorted from blood. Subset defined: CD45RA-negative fraction. This chain's CDR3 is CASSEGGETQYF. CDR3 coding DNA: TGTGCCAGCAGTGAGGGGGGCGAGACCCAGTACTTC.